Given below is one T cell receptor (beta chain) in context. The data are from a study of graft-versus-host responses after intestinal transplantation. Germline V gives CDR1 SGHDT, CDR2 YYEEEE. V lost 1 base and J 5 bases, leaving 9 bases between the germline ends. CDR3 length: 13 amino acids. Method: immunoSEQ multiplex PCR; TCRdb's copy keeps in-frame clones and lacks some. The sample yields under 50,000 clones, roughly nine tenths seen once. The chain has TRBV5-6 and TRBJ2-5, with D perhaps matching TRBD2 (6 bases). The TCR was taken from a human patient who received an intestinal transplant, so some T cells may come from the graft donor. The sample here was PBMCs, taken just under 270 days after transplant. The CDR3 bases are TGTGCCAGCAGCTTGTGGGGGGTTGAGACCCAGTACTTC. It specifies CASSLWGVETQYF.